In this sample, the clone carrying this T cell receptor (beta chain) turned up a few times. MiXCR was run by TCRdb on the PCR reads, yielding one entry per CDR3 protein. The profile shows around 460,000 distinct CDR3 sequences, around 25% of them singletons. V dropped 5 bases and J dropped 5 bases, with 7 bases sitting between them. Germline CDR1 and CDR2: MNHEY and SVGEGT. The CDR3 runs 11 residues. The record originates from a study of molecular identifiers for immune sequencing clone quantification. This clonotype was sampled from a human donor in good health. Some libraries in this study had Jurkat cell RNA spiked in. Source material: naive CD8+ T cells from blood, with Jurkat cell RNA spiked in. The subset: FACS-sorted CD8+CD4-CCR7+CD45RA+ naive T cells. The V gene is TRBV6-2 or TRBV6-3, the J gene TRBJ2-7; D not resolved. CDR3 nucleotides: TGTGCCAGCAGTACAAGCCACGAGCAGTACTTC. It codes for CASSTSHEQYF.